This section outlines one T cell receptor beta chain sequence together with its context. TCRdb's table, derived via immunoSEQ multiplex PCR, lists solely in-frame clones and lacks some. Of fewer than 25,000 clones listed, 65% to 90% were seen once; the top ten hold roughly a sixth. The sample is drawn from a study of OX40 agonist ivuxolimab in advanced cancers. Germline CDR1 and CDR2: LNHDA and SQIVND (reference sequence). V was pared by 4 bases and J by 1 base, with 5 bases of the junction left unmatched. This CDR3 has 15 amino acids. The clonotype originates from an adult with an advanced solid tumor such as melanoma, head and neck, liver or kidney cancer. V is TRBV19 and J is TRBJ1-1, with 8 bases that match TRBD1. The sequencing here drew on CD4+ or CD8+ T cells sorted from blood, taken in a trial of the OX40 agonist ivuxolimab. CDR3 sequence: CASSTRTGRNTEAFF. The CDR3, as DNA: TGTGCCAGTAGTACCCGGACAGGGAGGAACACTGAAGCTTTCTTT.